Listed below are T cell receptor beta chains from one sample, sequenced in a study of control samples from healthy donors and cancer patients. Assay used: immunoSEQ multiplex PCR; TCRdb lists only in-frame clones, some missing. The table lists approximately 180,000 clones, under 95% of them singletons. Input material: blood. The receptor set was obtained from a woman in her late teens or twenties in good health. Both conserved end residues are part of each CDR3. Fields, in order: J gene, V gene, CDR3 length, CDR3 protein.

TRBJ1-2,TRBV6-4,13,CASSAGQLYGYTF
TRBJ1-4,TRBV12-3/TRBV12-4,12,CASSLGGQVGIF
TRBJ2-5,TRBV19,12,CATRGYQETQYF
TRBJ2-5,TRBV24-1,14,CAASDATLKETQYF
TRBJ1-1,TRBV7-2,11,CASSEWTEAFF
TRBJ2-3,TRBV19,14,CASREGERTDTQYF
TRBJ2-7,TRBV5-1,13,CASSLDDPYEQYF
TRBJ1-1,TRBV13,15,CASSLGAVQGTEAFF
TRBJ1-6,TRBV7-9,16,CASNRSPRDSNSPLHF
TRBJ2-1,TRBV6-5,16,CASSYSSGGSYNEQFF